The 14 T cell receptor beta chains below all came from one sample that was sequenced in a study of T cells expressing NK-cell markers. Reanalyzing the 5' RACE reads, TCRdb keeps one entry per CDR3 protein, without DNA. The sample table includes roughly 160,000 distinct CDR3 sequences. The sample consisted of blood T cells: a sorted CD56 or NKG2C T cell subset, CD4+ or CD8+ T cells, or bulk PBMC T cells (not recorded which). These receptors all stem from a man aged 18 to 69 in good health.

The rearrangement uses TRBV3-1 and TRBJ1-2; TCRdb lists TRBD1, though no DNA is available to test this call. Germline CDR1 and CDR2: LGHDT and YNNKEL (reference sequence). The CDR3 spans 16 residues. The CDR3 protein is CASSPGQTDPNYGYTF.

This chain connects TRBV12-3 or TRBV12-4 to TRBJ2-2; there is no DNA to check the TCRdb D call of TRBD1. The CDR3 loop spans 14 amino acids. The chain's CDR3 is CASSLGGAAGELFF.

The chain combines TRBV19 with TRBJ2-1; as DNA is missing, the TRBD1 call by TCRdb cannot be tested. CDR1 is LNHDA and CDR2 is SQIVND in the germline V gene (reference sequence). CDR3 length: 15 residues. CDR3 loop: CASSILYRQYNEQFF.

This chain links TRBV6-4 with TRBJ2-2; TCRdb picks TRBD2, but there is no DNA to check that call. CDR1 is MRHNA and CDR2 is SNTAGT in the germline V gene. CDR3 size: 14 residues. The CDR3 is CASSALAGTGELFF.

J is TRBJ1-2 and V is TRBV6-5; there is no DNA to check the TCRdb D call of TRBD1. This CDR3 spans 15 amino acids. The germline V gene has CDR1 MNHEY and CDR2 SVGAGI. The CDR3 protein is CASSNPDRESEGYTF.

The chain employs TRBV29-1 and TRBJ1-3. The CDR3 totals 14 residues. The V gene's germline CDR1 is SQVTM and CDR2 ANQGSEA. The CDR3 reads CSVVSGPTGNTIYF.

V usage is TRBV5-6 and J usage is TRBJ1-4. Germline CDR1 is SGHDT and CDR2 is YYEEEE. This CDR3 has 16 amino acids. The CDR3 reads CASSRATQATKEKLFF.

The V and J genes are TRBV20-1 and TRBJ1-5. The CDR3 is 15 residues long. CDR1 is DFQATT, CDR2 SNEGSKA, per germline (reference sequence). This CDR3 is CSASLPRNSNQPQHF.

V gene TRBV20-1 combines with J gene TRBJ2-7. The CDR3 has 15 amino acids. Germline CDR1 is DFQATT and CDR2 is SNEGSKA (reference sequence). This CDR3 is CSANGFRSSSYEQYF.

The CDR3 loop reads CASSFPLAGELDTQYF. The chain is built from TRBV28 and TRBJ2-3; the D call of TRBD2 rests on TCRdb alone, since no DNA is present to check it. The germline CDR1 and CDR2 sequences are MDHEN and SYDVKM. The CDR3 is 16 residues long.

This chain joins TRBV28 and TRBJ1-2. CDR1 MDHEN and CDR2 SYDVKM come from the germline V gene. The CDR3 runs to 13 residues. CDR3 protein: CASSSRRYYGYTF.

The V gene is TRBV28, the J gene TRBJ2-2; the TCRdb call, TRBD1, lacks DNA for checking. Germline V gene sequence: CDR1 MDHEN, CDR2 SYDVKM. This CDR3 is built from 19 residues. CDR3 sequence: CASSLEWDDSFPNTGELFF. Variable domain in full (rest from reference TRBV28 and TRBJ2-2): DVKVTQSSRYLVKRTGEKVFLECVQDMDHENMFWYRQDPGLGLRLIYFSYDVKMKEKGDIPEGYSVSREKKERFSLILESASTNQTSMYLCASSLEWDDSFPNTGELFFGEGSRLTVL.

The rearrangement uses TRBV9 and TRBJ2-1; the TCRdb D gene call, TRBD1, has no DNA to confirm it. The germline V gene has CDR1 SGDLS and CDR2 YYNGEE. This CDR3 has 14 amino acids. This chain's CDR3 is CASSAGTAGNEQFF.

This chain joins TRBV27 and TRBJ2-7; the D gene TCRdb calls, TRBD2, cannot be checked with no DNA. CDR1 MNHEY and CDR2 SMNVEV come from the germline V gene (reference sequence). This CDR3 is 15 amino acids long. CDR3 loop: CASSRDRLPFYEQYF.